This TCR beta chain comes out of a study of blood T cell repertoires in COVID-19. At the level of the study: Acute-phase and convalescent COVID-19 samples originated in the United States, Italy and Spain. PBMCs, B-cell-depleted T cells, or T cells provided the cDNA or gDNA that made up the material.

Study processing details: From reference gene primer amplification, estimates of nucleated cell counts were derived. Profiled with immunoSEQ multiplex PCR; TCRdb holds only in-frame clones, not every one. Clone size and the V and J calls come from that table; the DNA yielded D and trimming. Of 270,000 or so clones listed, about four fifths were seen once; the top ten hold more than 8%. With V trimmed by 7 bases and J by 7 bases, 24 bases remained unmatched. The germline CDR1 and CDR2 sequences are WNHNN and SYGVQD (reference sequence). The CDR3 consists of 19 residues. The J gene is TRBJ2-1, the V gene TRBV10-1; 8 nucleotides line up with TRBD1. The sequence was obtained from a woman between 45 and 65 years old who had recovered from COVID-19. The material sequenced was peripheral blood. The CDR3 protein is CASTPRGTGEDPTGNEQFF. DNA for the CDR3: TGCGCCAGCACCCCGCGCGGGACAGGAGAGGATCCTACGGGAAATGAGCAGTTCTTC.